The 8 T cell receptor beta chains below were found in one sample sequenced in a study of T cell responses to AZD1222 COVID-19 vaccine. Clones were sequenced by immunoSEQ multiplex PCR, and TCRdb holds only the in-frame ones, with some missing. This repertoire shows 120,000 to 150,000 clones, approximately 91% found once; its top ten account for about 3.8%. The sample here was peripheral blood, taken 28 days after the second AZD1222 dose. All receptors come from an adult who received the AZD1222 COVID-19 vaccine.

This clone was counted once. The chain combines TRBV7-2 with TRBJ2-1; D ambiguous. Per the germline V gene, CDR1 is SGHTA and CDR2 is FQGNSA. Trimming took off 7 bases at V and 0 bases at J, with 13 bases between the two ends. The CDR3 extends over 15 amino acids. CDR3 in DNA: TGTGCCAGCACAGGTTTTTCGAGCTCCTACAATGAGCAGTTCTTC. Translation: CASTGFSSSYNEQFF.

This sequence joins TRBV20-1 and TRBJ1-2; D is possibly TRBD1 (5 bases). Deletions cut 6 bases from V and 8 bases from J, with 10 bases between. This CDR3 is built from 10 residues. The germline V gene encodes CDR1 DFQATT and CDR2 SNEGSKA (reference sequence). The CDR3 coding sequence is TGCAGTGCCATCGGACAAGGCTACACCTTC. Its translation: CSAIGQGYTF.

The V and J genes are TRBV18 and TRBJ2-2; 10 positions agree with TRBD2. The CDR3 length is 16 residues. After removal of 6 bases from V and 5 bases from J, the junction contained 9 bases not matched to a gene. Germline V gene lookup returns CDR1 KGHSH and CDR2 LQKENI. The CDR3 nucleotides are TGTGCCAGCTCCCCAAGCGGGGGGGCGCGGACCGGGGAGCTGTTTTTT. Encoded protein: CASSPSGGARTGELFF.

The chain joins TRBV6-6 to TRBJ2-1; D is unresolved. Germline lookup yields CDR1 MNHNY and CDR2 SVGAGI (reference sequence). The CDR3 has 14 amino acids. V dropped 0 bases and J dropped 6 bases, with 9 bases sitting between them. The CDR3: CASSYSLGRNEQFF. CDR3 nucleotide sequence: TGTGCCAGCAGTTACTCCCTCGGTCGCAATGAGCAGTTCTTC.

This chain links TRBV2 with TRBJ2-3, with 7 bases matching TRBD2. Germline-derived CDR1 and CDR2 are SNHLY and FYNNEI. J lost 8 bases, V lost 6 bases, and 8 bases had no gene match. The CDR3 runs to 13 residues. CDR3 nucleotides: TGTGCCAGCAGGAGCGGGACGGTGGGTACGCAGTATTTT. This sequence encodes CASRSGTVGTQYF.

V gene TRBV7-9 combines with J gene TRBJ1-4, with 10 bases aligning to TRBD1. With 5 bases clipped from V and 8 bases from J, the junction kept 11 bases outside the gene matches. CDR1 SEHNR and CDR2 FQNEAQ come from the germline V gene (reference sequence). This CDR3 comprises 16 residues. The CDR3 sequence is CASSKRRGQGMEKLFF. CDR3 DNA: TGTGCCAGCAGCAAAAGACGGGGACAGGGGATGGAAAAACTGTTTTTT.

V usage is TRBV19 and J usage is TRBJ1-1; no definite D call. The CDR3 contains 14 residues. The germline V gene has CDR1 LNHDA and CDR2 SQIVND (reference sequence). The V end was cut by 5 bases, the J end by 3 bases, with 13 bases between. The CDR3 DNA reads TGTGCCAGTAGTCCTGGGCTCTTCTACACTGAAGCTTTCTTT. Translated: CASSPGLFYTEAFF.

This rearrangement joins TRBV9 to TRBJ1-4; 9 bases match TRBD1. V gave up 2 bases and J gave up 6 bases; unmatched junction bases: 5. In germline, CDR1 is SGDLS, CDR2 YYNGEE. The CDR3 covers 15 residues. As DNA, the CDR3 is TGTGCCAGCAGCGTTGGGACAGGGTACGATGAAAAACTGTTTTTT. Its protein product is CASSVGTGYDEKLFF. Looking up the rest from reference TRBV9 and TRBJ1-4 gives the full variable domain: DSGVTQTPKHLITATGQRVTLRCSPRSGDLSVYWYQQSLDQGLQFLIQYYNGEERAKGNILERFSAQQFPDLHSELNLSSLELGDSALYFCASSVGTGYDEKLFFGSGTQLSVL.